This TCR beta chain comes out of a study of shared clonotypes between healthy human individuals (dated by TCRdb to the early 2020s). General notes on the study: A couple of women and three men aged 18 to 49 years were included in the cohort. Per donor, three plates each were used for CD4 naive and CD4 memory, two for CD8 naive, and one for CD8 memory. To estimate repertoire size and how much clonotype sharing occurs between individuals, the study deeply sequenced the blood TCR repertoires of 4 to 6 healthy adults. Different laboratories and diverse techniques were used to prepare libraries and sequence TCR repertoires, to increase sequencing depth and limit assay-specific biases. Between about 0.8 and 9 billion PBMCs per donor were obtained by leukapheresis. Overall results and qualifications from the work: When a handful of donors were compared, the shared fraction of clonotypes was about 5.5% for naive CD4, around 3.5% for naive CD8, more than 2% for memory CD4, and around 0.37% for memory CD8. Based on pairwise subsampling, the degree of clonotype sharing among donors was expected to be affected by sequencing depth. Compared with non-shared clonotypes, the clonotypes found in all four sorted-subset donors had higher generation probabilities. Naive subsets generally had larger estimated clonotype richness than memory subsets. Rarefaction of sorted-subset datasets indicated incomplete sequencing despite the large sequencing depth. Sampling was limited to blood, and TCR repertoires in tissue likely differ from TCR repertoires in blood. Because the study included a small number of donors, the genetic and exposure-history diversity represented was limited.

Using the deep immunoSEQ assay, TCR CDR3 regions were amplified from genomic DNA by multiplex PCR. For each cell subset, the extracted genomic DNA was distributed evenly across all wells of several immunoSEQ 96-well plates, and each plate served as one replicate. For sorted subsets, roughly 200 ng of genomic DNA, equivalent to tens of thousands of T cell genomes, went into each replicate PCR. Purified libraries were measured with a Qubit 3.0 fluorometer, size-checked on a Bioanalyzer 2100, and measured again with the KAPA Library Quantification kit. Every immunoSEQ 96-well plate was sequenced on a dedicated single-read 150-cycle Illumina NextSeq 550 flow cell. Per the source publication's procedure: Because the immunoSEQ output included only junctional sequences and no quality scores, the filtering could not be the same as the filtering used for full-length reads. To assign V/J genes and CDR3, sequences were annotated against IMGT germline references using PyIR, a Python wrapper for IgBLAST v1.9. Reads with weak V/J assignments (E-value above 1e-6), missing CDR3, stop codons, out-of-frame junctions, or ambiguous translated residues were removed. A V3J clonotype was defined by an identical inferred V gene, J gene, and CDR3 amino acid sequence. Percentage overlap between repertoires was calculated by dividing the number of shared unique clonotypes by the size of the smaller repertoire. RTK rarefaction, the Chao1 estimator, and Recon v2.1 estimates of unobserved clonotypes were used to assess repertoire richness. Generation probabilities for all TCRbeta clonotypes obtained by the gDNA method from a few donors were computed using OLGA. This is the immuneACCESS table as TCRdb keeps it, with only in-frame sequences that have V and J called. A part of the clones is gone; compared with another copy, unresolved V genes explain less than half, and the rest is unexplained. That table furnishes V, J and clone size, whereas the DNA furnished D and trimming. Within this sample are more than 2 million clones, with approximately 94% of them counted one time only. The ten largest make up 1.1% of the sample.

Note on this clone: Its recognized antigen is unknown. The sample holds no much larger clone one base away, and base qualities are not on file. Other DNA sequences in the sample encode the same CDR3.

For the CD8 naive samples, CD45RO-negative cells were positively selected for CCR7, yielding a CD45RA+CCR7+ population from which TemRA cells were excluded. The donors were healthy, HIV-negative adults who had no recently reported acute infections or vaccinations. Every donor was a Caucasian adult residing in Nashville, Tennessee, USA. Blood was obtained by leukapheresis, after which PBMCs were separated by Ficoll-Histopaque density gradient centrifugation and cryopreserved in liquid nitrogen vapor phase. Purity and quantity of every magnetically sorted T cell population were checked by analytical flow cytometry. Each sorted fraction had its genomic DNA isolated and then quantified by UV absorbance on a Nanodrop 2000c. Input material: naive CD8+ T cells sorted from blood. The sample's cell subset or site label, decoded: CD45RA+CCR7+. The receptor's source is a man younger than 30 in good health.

Here is the DNA: TGCGCCAGCAGCCAAGATCGCCGGGAGACCCAGTACTTC. Its coded protein is CASSQDRRETQYF. The rearrangement combines TRBV4-1 with TRBJ2-5; the D gene cannot be resolved reliably. Its CDR3 holds 13 amino acids, cysteine through phenylalanine. Left in the record is the CDR3 DNA by itself, 39 bases read in frame from the first base. CDR1 and CDR2 were assigned from the germline V gene as MGHRA and YSYEKL. V gives up 0 bases and J gives up 5 bases, and the segment between their germline ends measures 7 bases.